The text below deals with one T cell receptor (beta chain). What it binds is not known. The source of the sample is a study of cytomegalovirus exposure and HLA in healthy donors. Points from the study as a whole: Testing in vitro showed three CMV-associated chains specific for CMV antigens.

Sequencing was performed with immunoSEQ multiplex PCR; in TCRdb, only in-frame clones are kept and a portion is missing. This table has approximately 120,000 clones, around 94% appearing once. The sequenced sample was PBMCs. This receptor was taken from a woman younger than 30 in good health and CMV-seronegative.

In DNA, the CDR3 is TGTGCCAGCAGCTTGGGGCACAGGGTGGAGGTTGGCTACACCTTC. Its translation: CASSLGHRVEVGYTF. The gene calls are TRBV5-6 and TRBJ1-2, with D perhaps TRBD1 (6 bases). Germline V lookup: CDR1 SGHDT, CDR2 YYEEEE. Trimming took 0 bases from V and 7 from J, leaving 16 bases between them. The CDR3 totals 15 residues.